The 9 T cell receptor beta chains below were found in one sample sequenced in a study of PD-L1 blockade in urothelial cancer. TCRdb's table, derived via immunoSEQ multiplex PCR, lists solely in-frame clones and lacks some. The data show approximately 56,000 clones, roughly 85% seen once. Time point: pretreatment peripheral blood. The starting material was PBMCs, obtained around atezolizumab (anti-PD-L1) treatment. The receptors originated from a man aged 70 or older with urothelial cancer.

This sequence joins TRBV2 and TRBJ2-2, with 7 bases matching TRBD1. Per the germline V gene, CDR1 is SNHLY and CDR2 is FYNNEI. J gave up 5 bases and V 5 bases, and 5 bases lay outside the gene matches. The CDR3 is 14 amino acids. The CDR3 coding sequence is TGTGCCAGCAGTACCGGGACAGAGACCGGGGAGCTGTTTTTT. It translates to CASSTGTETGELFF.

This chain connects TRBV29-1 to TRBJ2-7, with TRBD2 matching over 12 bases. After removal of 5 bases from V and 1 base from J, the junction contained 3 bases not matched to a gene. Per germline, CDR1 SQVTM and CDR2 ANQGSEA. The CDR3 covers 14 residues. The CDR3 DNA sequence: TGCAGCGTTTTGACTAGCGGGAGTTCCTACGAGCAGTACTTC. This gives the protein CSVLTSGSSYEQYF.

V is TRBV27 and J is TRBJ1-5, with D unclear. Germline V gene data show CDR1 as MNHEY and CDR2 as SMNVEV (reference sequence). The CDR3 sequence is 15 residues long. Trimming stripped 0 bases from V and 3 bases from J, with 9 bases between. CDR3 in amino acids: CASSLSGGLNQPQHF. Here the CDR3 DNA reads TGTGCCAGCAGTTTATCTGGCGGGCTCAATCAGCCCCAGCATTTT.

The chain combines TRBV6-1 with TRBJ1-5; TRBD1 might be the D (5 bases). Trimming took off 7 bases at V and 8 bases at J, with 12 bases between the two ends. There are 12 residues in the CDR3. Germline CDR1 MNHNS, CDR2 SASEGT. CDR3 DNA sequence: TGTGCCAGCACAGGAAGCAGGGAGCCCCAGCATTTT. This translates into CASTGSREPQHF.

This rearrangement joins TRBV14 to TRBJ2-3; a possible D gene is TRBD1 (5 bases). Trimming left V 4 bases short and J 1 base short, with 9 bases between. CDR1 is SGHDN and CDR2 is FVKESK in the germline V gene. This CDR3 comprises 14 residues. Here the CDR3 reads CASSLRERTDTQYF. For the CDR3, the DNA is TGTGCCAGCAGCCTCAGGGAACGCACAGATACGCAGTATTTT.

This rearrangement joins TRBV5-4 to TRBJ2-7; TRBD1 might be the D (6 bases). The V and J ends lost 5 bases and 3 bases respectively, with 18 bases between them. The CDR3 covers 15 residues. Per the germline V gene, CDR1 is SGHNT and CDR2 is YYREEE (reference sequence). The CDR3 region is CASRGRGPMDYEQYF. DNA of the CDR3: TGTGCCAGCAGGGGCAGGGGACCTATGGACTACGAGCAGTACTTC.

The rearrangement uses TRBV6-5 and TRBJ1-1; perhaps TRBD1 as D (5 bases). The CDR3 totals 14 residues. CDR1 and CDR2 from the germline V gene are MNHEY and SVGAGI. V lost 0 bases, J lost 7 bases, and 12 bases lay in between. CDR3 amino acids: CASSYSGGGDEAFF. CDR3 DNA: TGTGCCAGCAGTTACTCCGGCGGGGGAGATGAAGCTTTCTTT.

V gene TRBV28 combines with J gene TRBJ2-2; 9 positions agree with TRBD2. Unmatched junction bases numbered 4, after V lost 5 bases and J lost 6 bases. In germline, CDR1 is MDHEN, CDR2 SYDVKM. This CDR3 has 14 residues. The CDR3 nucleotides are TGTGCCAGCAGTCCCATAGCGGGAGCCGGGGAGCTGTTTTTT. This encodes CASSPIAGAGELFF.

The chain uses TRBV5-6 and TRBJ2-3, with D possibly matching TRBD2 (5 bases). CDR3 length equals 13 residues. Per the germline V gene, CDR1 is SGHDT and CDR2 is YYEEEE. Trimming took off 0 bases at V and 5 bases at J, with 7 bases between the two ends. This chain's CDR3 is CASSLGRVDTQYF. DNA for the CDR3: TGTGCCAGCAGCTTGGGGCGGGTAGATACGCAGTATTTT.